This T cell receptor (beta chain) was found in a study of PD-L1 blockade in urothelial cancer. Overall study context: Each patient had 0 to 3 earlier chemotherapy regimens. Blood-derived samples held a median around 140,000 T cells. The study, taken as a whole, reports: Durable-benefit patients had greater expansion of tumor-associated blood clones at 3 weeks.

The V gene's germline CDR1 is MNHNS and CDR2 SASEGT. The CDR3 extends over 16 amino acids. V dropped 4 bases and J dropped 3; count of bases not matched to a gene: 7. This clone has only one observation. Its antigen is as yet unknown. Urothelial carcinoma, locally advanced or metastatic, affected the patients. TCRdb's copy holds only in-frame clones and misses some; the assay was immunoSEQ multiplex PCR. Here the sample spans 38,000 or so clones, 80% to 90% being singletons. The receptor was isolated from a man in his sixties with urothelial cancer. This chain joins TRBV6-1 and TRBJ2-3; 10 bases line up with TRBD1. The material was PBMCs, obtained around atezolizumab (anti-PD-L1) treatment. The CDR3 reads CASSAETGGNTDTQYF. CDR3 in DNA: TGTGCCAGCAGTGCCGAGACAGGGGGCAATACAGATACGCAGTATTTT.